One sample yielded the 13 T cell receptor beta chains listed below, sequenced in a study of cytomegalovirus exposure and HLA in healthy donors. Method: immunoSEQ multiplex PCR; TCRdb's copy keeps in-frame clones and lacks some. In the table there are over 200,000 clones, about 90% of which are singletons. The sample consisted of PBMCs. These TCRs come from a woman aged 18-29 years in good health and CMV-seronegative.

The V call is TRBV5-8, the J call TRBJ2-7; TRBD2 aligns across 9 bases. Germline CDR1 is SGHTS and CDR2 is YDEGEE. The V and J ends lost 0 bases and 3 bases, in that order; junction bases with no gene match: 4. This CDR3 is 15 amino acids long. Here the CDR3 reads CASSLGTSALYEQYF. CDR3 nucleotides: TGTGCCAGCAGCTTGGGGACTAGCGCACTCTACGAGCAGTACTTC.

This chain uses TRBV30 with TRBJ1-2, with 7 positions matching TRBD1. The germline V gene encodes CDR1 GTSNPN and CDR2 SVGIG (reference sequence). The length of the CDR3 is 16 residues. The J segment lost 1 base and the V segment lost 1 base, leaving 9 bases of the junction unmatched. The CDR3 spells CAWSARDREINYGYTF. The CDR3 DNA reads as TGTGCCTGGAGTGCCCGTGACAGGGAGATTAACTATGGCTACACCTTC.

This chain uses TRBV6-5 with TRBJ2-7, with D possibly matching TRBD2 (5 bases). V shed 5 bases and J shed 5 bases, with 13 bases lying between them. The V gene's germline CDR1 is MNHEY and CDR2 SVGAGI. The CDR3 is made up of 13 amino acids. The CDR3 spells CASSPPGSHEQYF. The CDR3 nucleotides read TGTGCCAGCAGTCCCCCGGGGTCCCACGAGCAGTACTTC.

The rearrangement joins TRBV30 to TRBJ2-7, with a possible D match to TRBD1 (5 bases). Trimming left V 1 base short and J 4 bases short, with 5 bases between. Looked up from germline, CDR1 is GTSNPN and CDR2 is SVGIG (reference sequence). The CDR3 consists of 11 residues. CDR3 sequence reads: CAWSAGYEQYF. In DNA, the CDR3 is TGTGCCTGGAGTGCAGGGTACGAGCAGTACTTC.

The V gene is TRBV11-2, the J gene TRBJ1-2, with TRBD1 matching over 7 bases. With V trimmed by 5 bases and J by 2 bases, 11 bases remained unmatched. Germline values: CDR1 SGHAT, CDR2 FQNNGV. This CDR3 is built from 16 residues. The CDR3 protein is CASSHTGTEENYGYTF. CDR3 DNA: TGTGCCAGCAGCCACACGGGGACAGAGGAGAACTATGGCTACACCTTC.

The rearrangement joins TRBV5-1 to TRBJ2-7; a weak D match, TRBD2 (6 bases). V dropped 4 bases and J dropped 0 bases, with 14 bases sitting between them. The CDR3 loop spans 15 amino acids. The germline V gene has CDR1 SGHRS and CDR2 YFSETQ. The CDR3 DNA sequence: TGCGCCAGCAGCCTCGGGGGTCTGCTCTCCTACGAGCAGTACTTC. Amino acid sequence: CASSLGGLLSYEQYF.

The V call is TRBV7-3, the J call TRBJ2-1; 8 nucleotides align to TRBD1. This CDR3 is 13 amino acids long. Germline V gene sequence: CDR1 SGHTA, CDR2 FQGTGA. Losses at the gene ends were 4 bases for V and 5 bases for J; bases not matched to a gene: 1. The CDR3 region has the DNA TGTGCCAGCAGCTCGGACAGGGACAATGAGCAGTTCTTC. Translated, it gives CASSSDRDNEQFF.

Regarding this clone: A read error may produce the germline difference seen at one junction end. The chain is built from TRBV7-7 and TRBJ2-3; TRBD2 matches 8 bases. Germline assignment: CDR1 SSHAT and CDR2 FNYEAQ (reference sequence). This CDR3 region has 15 residues. In DNA form, the CDR3 reads TGTGCTAGCAGTCACGGACTAGCCGAGGACGATACGCAGTATTTT. Translated: CASSHGLAEDDTQYF.

The J gene is TRBJ2-1, the V gene TRBV9; a weak D match, TRBD2 (8 bases). This CDR3 comprises 16 residues. The V end was cut by 3 bases, the J end by 0 bases, with 13 bases between. CDR1 and CDR2 from the germline V gene are SGDLS and YYNGEE. CDR3 bases: TGTGCCAGCAGCGGTAGCGGGGACAGCTCCTACAATGAGCAGTTCTTC. Its protein product is CASSGSGDSSYNEQFF. Drawing the rest from reference TRBV9 and TRBJ2-1, the complete variable domain is DSGVTQTPKHLITATGQRVTLRCSPRSGDLSVYWYQQSLDQGLQFLIQYYNGEERAKGNILERFSAQQFPDLHSELNLSSLELGDSALYFCASSGSGDSSYNEQFFGPGTRLTVL.

The chain recombines TRBV4-1 with TRBJ2-2; a weak D match, TRBD1 (6 bases). The CDR3 runs to 16 residues. V gave up 4 bases and J gave up 0 bases, with 12 bases separating them. Germline assignment: CDR1 MGHRA and CDR2 YSYEKL. The CDR3: CASSRLTGANTGELFF. CDR3 bases: TGCGCCAGCAGCCGCCTGACAGGTGCGAACACCGGGGAGCTGTTTTTT.

The chain joins TRBV6-1 to TRBJ2-5; D call uncertain. The CDR3 consists of 13 residues. V gave up 1 base and J gave up 3 bases, with 6 bases separating them. Germline lookup yields CDR1 MNHNS and CDR2 SASEGT. CDR3 nucleotides: TGTGCCAGCAGTGAAGGTTTCAAAGAGACCCAGTACTTC. It codes for CASSEGFKETQYF.

The chain carries TRBV19 and TRBJ1-2, with TRBD1 identical over 7 bases. This CDR3 region has 15 residues. Per germline, CDR1 LNHDA and CDR2 SQIVND (reference sequence). After removal of 8 bases from V and 1 base from J, the junction contained 10 bases not matched to a gene. CDR3: CASEGAGDLNYGYTF. The CDR3, as DNA: TGTGCCAGTGAGGGGGCAGGGGACCTTAACTATGGCTACACCTTC.

The V gene is TRBV5-1, the J gene TRBJ2-2, with D possibly matching TRBD2 (5 bases). V was clipped by 4 bases and J by 1 base, with 11 bases between them. Germline CDR1 SGHRS, CDR2 YFSETQ. The CDR3 consists of 15 residues. The CDR3 nucleotides are TGCGCCAGCAGCCGGGTTAGCGTGAACACCGGGGAGCTGTTTTTT. This sequence encodes CASSRVSVNTGELFF.